This TCR beta chain is from a study of T cells in Graves' hyperthyroidism and ophthalmopathy. Study overall: Any treatment followed the collection of peripheral blood at initial diagnosis.

Amplification yielded TCR beta CDR3 regions, with RNA transcripts as the source. The TCR CDR3 first-round RT-PCR relied on the HTBI primer set. TCRdb reprocessed the multiplex PCR reads with MiXCR, giving one entry per CDR3 protein. The repertoire holds over 700,000 distinct CDR3 sequences, approximately 40% seen once, with around 29% in the top ten. Germline assignment: CDR1 MNHEY and CDR2 SVGAGI. V lost 2 bases, J lost 5 bases, and 7 bases stayed unmatched. The CDR3 is 16 residues long. This clonotype was seen more than once but under ten times. Its antigen is undetermined. Findings and caveats of the study: Appearing also in blood were most of the thyroid clonotypes expanded above 0.001.

The TCR sequence derives from a woman aged 40 to 50 with Graves' hyperthyroidism. The sample comprised blood. The chain recombines TRBV6-5 with TRBJ1-1; TRBD1 matches 11 bases. The CDR3 region has the DNA TGTGCCAGCAGTTACGGGACCGGACAGGGGGCAACTGAAGCTTTCTTT. This translates into CASSYGTGQGATEAFF.